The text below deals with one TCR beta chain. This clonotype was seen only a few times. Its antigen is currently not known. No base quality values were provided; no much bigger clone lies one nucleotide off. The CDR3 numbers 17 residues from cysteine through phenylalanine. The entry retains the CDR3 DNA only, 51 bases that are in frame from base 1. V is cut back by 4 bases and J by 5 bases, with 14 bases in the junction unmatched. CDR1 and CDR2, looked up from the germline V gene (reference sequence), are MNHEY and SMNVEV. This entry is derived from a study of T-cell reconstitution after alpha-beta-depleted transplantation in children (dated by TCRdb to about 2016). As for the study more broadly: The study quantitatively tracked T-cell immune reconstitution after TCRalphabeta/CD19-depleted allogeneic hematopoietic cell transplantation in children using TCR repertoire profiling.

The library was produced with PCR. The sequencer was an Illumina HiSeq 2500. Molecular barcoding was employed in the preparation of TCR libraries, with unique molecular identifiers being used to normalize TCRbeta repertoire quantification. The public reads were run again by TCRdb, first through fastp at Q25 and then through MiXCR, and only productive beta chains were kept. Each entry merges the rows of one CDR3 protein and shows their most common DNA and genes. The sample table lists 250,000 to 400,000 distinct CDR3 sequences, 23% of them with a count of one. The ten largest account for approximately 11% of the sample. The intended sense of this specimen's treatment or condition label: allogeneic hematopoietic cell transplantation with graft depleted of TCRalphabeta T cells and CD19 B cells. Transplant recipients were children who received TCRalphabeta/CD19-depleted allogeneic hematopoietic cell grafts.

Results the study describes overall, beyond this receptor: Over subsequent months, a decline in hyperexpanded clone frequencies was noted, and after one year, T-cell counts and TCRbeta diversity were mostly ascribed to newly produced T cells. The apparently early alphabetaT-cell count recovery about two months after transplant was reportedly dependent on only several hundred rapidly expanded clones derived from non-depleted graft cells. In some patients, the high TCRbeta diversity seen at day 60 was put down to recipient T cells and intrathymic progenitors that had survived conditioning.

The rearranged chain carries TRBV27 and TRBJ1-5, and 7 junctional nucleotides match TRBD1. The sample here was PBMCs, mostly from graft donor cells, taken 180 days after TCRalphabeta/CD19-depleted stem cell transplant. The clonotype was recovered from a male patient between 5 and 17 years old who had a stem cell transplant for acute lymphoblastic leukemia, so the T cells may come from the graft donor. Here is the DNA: TGTGCCAGCAGTTCCAACAGGGGCGAGGGGTGGGATCAGCCCCAGCATTTT. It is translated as CASSSNRGEGWDQPQHF.